This T cell receptor beta chain was sequenced for a study of shared clonotypes between healthy human individuals. As concerns this clone: Its antigen is unknown.

Overall study results and limits: Approximately 5.4% of naive CD4 clonotypes were common to a handful of donors. Against clonotypes common to all four donors, non-shared ones had lower generation probabilities.

Positively selected for CCR7, the CD45RO-negative cells used as naive CD8 cells excluded terminally differentiated effector memory CD45RA+ cells. Profiling relied on immunoSEQ multiplex PCR, and the TCRdb table lists in-frame clones only, not all of them. The table has about 2.1 million clones, over 85% seen once. Germline trimming cut 4 bases from V and 6 bases from J; bases unmatched to any gene: 6. The CDR3 loop spans 16 amino acids. Per germline, CDR1 LGHNT and CDR2 FRNRAP. The V call is TRBV12-5, the J call TRBJ2-1, with 13 bases aligning to TRBD2. The TCR sequence derives from a man aged 18 to 29 in good health. Some clones in this sample may be carry-over from other donors' samples. Sequencing was performed on naive CD8+ T cells from PBMCs. The chain's CDR3 is CASGYEGLAGSNEQFF. In nucleotides, the CDR3 is TGTGCTAGTGGTTACGAGGGACTAGCGGGATCCAATGAGCAGTTCTTC. The full variable domain, with the rest looked up from reference TRBV12-5 and TRBJ2-1, is DARVTQTPRHKVTEMGQEVTMRCQPILGHNTVFWYRQTMMQGLELLAYFRNRAPLDDSGMPKDRFSAEMPDATLATLKIQPSEPRDSAVYFCASGYEGLAGSNEQFFGPGTRLTVL.